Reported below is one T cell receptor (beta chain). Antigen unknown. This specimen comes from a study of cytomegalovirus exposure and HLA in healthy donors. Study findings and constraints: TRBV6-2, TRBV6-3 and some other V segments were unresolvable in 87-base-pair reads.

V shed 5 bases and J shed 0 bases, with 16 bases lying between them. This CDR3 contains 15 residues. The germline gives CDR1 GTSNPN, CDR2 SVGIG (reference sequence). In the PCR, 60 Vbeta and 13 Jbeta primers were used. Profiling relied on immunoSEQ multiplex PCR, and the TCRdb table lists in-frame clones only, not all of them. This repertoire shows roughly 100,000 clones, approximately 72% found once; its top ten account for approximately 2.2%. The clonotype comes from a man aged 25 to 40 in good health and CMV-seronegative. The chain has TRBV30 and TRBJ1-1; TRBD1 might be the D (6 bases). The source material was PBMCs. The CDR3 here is CAWVFRGHLNTEAFF. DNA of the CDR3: TGTGCCTGGGTGTTCAGGGGACATTTGAACACTGAAGCTTTCTTT.